A single TCR beta chain is shown here with its context. Its target is not known. These data belong to a study of CD8+CD57+ T cells in acquired aplastic anemia. Study overall: The mean DNA yield obtained from sorted CD4+ and CD8+ cells came to 3 to 4 ug. Study-level findings and limits: Patients shared just under 30 CD8+ CDR3 sequences with controls.

Those patients picked for sequencing had displayed CD8+CD57+ cell expansion on flow cytometry. Everyone among the patients had severe acquired aplastic anemia. Sampling of blood occurred while the patients had still received no therapy. Genomic DNA served as template for TCR beta VDJ and CDR3 profiling. TCRdb fed the reads into MiXCR, producing one record per CDR3 protein. In the table there are approximately 300,000 distinct CDR3 sequences, roughly 59% of which are singletons. V was clipped by 10 bases and J by 4 bases, with 6 bases between them. The length of the CDR3 is 11 residues. Germline CDR1 and CDR2: KGHDR and SFDVKD.

This rearrangement joins TRBV24-1 to TRBJ2-2; D is undetermined. Sequencing used sorted CD4+, CD8+, or CD8+CD57+ T cells (not recorded which) from PBMCs. The receptor was isolated from a human donor with aplastic anemia. The CDR3 DNA follows: TGTGCCACAGCTGGCACCGGGGAGCTGTTTTTT. Protein: CATAGTGELFF.